The 20 T cell receptor beta chains below were found in one sample sequenced in a study of T cells in Graves' hyperthyroidism and ophthalmopathy. RNA transcripts gave rise to amplified TCR beta CDR3 regions. Using the HTBI primer set, a first-round RT-PCR was run on the TCR CDR3. TCRdb recomputed calls from the multiplex PCR reads with MiXCR, one row per CDR3 protein. The sample consists of approximately 400,000 distinct CDR3 sequences, under 20% of them appearing once. Sequencing used blood. These receptors all come from a woman under 30 with Graves' hyperthyroidism.

The chain uses TRBV6-1 and TRBJ1-5; D gene uncertain. Trimming removed 5 bases from V and 11 bases from J, with 22 bases in between. Germline CDR1 MNHNS, CDR2 SASEGT. The length of the CDR3 is 15 residues. The CDR3 coding sequence is TGTGCCAGCAGTCCCAAAGAAAAGGGTGAAAGGACCCAGCATTTT. The encoded protein is CASSPKEKGERTQHF.

This clonotype was detected only a few times. A much larger clone is a single base away; this may be a read error. CDR3 DNA: TGCGCCAGCAGCCAAGGTGGGACTCATAAAGAGACCCAGTACTTC. This gives the protein CASSQGGTHKETQYF. The chain combines TRBV4-1 with TRBJ2-5, with D possibly TRBD2 on 6 matching bases. The V end lost 1 base, the J end lost 3 bases, and 12 bases lay between the germline ends. Germline assignment: CDR1 MGHRA and CDR2 YSYEKL. This CDR3 is built from 15 residues.

Turning to this clonotype: One end of the junction fails to match germline, which may point to a read error. The V and J genes are TRBV6-2 or TRBV6-3 and TRBJ1-1, with TRBD1 identical over 7 bases. Germline V gene sequence: CDR1 MNHEY, CDR2 SVGEGT. The CDR3 contains 13 residues. CDR3 sequence: CASSYARGFEAYF. CDR3 sequence (DNA): TGTGCCAGCAGTTACGCCAGGGGGTTTGAAGCTTACTTT.

This clonotype was recorded many times. V gene TRBV18 combines with J gene TRBJ2-5, with 8 bases lining up with TRBD2. The CDR3 consists of 15 residues. CDR1 and CDR2 from the germline V gene are KGHSH and LQKENI. With 3 bases clipped from V and 2 bases from J, the junction kept 5 bases outside the gene matches. The CDR3 DNA is TGTGCCAGCTCACCCTTTGCGGGGGGACAAGAGACCCAGTACTTC. This codes for CASSPFAGGQETQYF.

Regarding this clonotype: The CDR3 ends on some other residue instead of the conserved phenylalanine or tryptophan, so this is likely a read error. The rearrangement joins TRBV12-3 or TRBV12-4 to TRBJ1-5; D unclear. V was clipped by 5 bases and J by 1 base, with 12 bases between them. The CDR3 extends over 15 amino acids. DNA of the CDR3: TGTGCCAGCAGTCCATGGGTAGGCAGCAATCAGCCCCAGCATGTT. Protein product: CASSPWVGSNQPQHV.

This clonotype was seen repeatedly, ten times or more. The V call is TRBV6-1, the J call TRBJ1-1; no definite D call. The V end was cut by 11 bases, the J end by 3 bases, with 10 bases between. The CDR3 runs 11 residues. Germline-derived CDR1 and CDR2 are MNHNS and SASEGT. The CDR3 region has the DNA TGTGCCTCCCGCGGGCACACTGAAGCTTTCTTT. It encodes CASRGHTEAFF.

This clonotype was observed many times. The V and J genes are TRBV12-3 or TRBV12-4 and TRBJ2-2, with TRBD1 matching over 8 bases. J lost 6 bases, V lost 2 bases, and 11 bases had no gene match. The CDR3 is 17 residues long. This CDR3 reads CASSLLGQGSAAGELFF. As DNA, the CDR3 is TGTGCCAGCAGTTTATTAGGACAGGGCTCAGCTGCCGGGGAGCTGTTTTTT.

This clonotype was counted ten times or more. CDR3 in amino acids: CASTRTMVPATEAFF. DNA for the CDR3: TGTGCCAGCACTCGAACTATGGTACCTGCCACTGAAGCTTTCTTT. This rearrangement joins TRBV6-2 or TRBV6-3 to TRBJ1-1; D gene unclear. CDR3 length equals 15 residues. V dropped 7 bases and J dropped 4 bases, with 19 bases sitting between them. Germline CDR1 is MNHEY and CDR2 is SVGEGT.

Of note for this clonotype: One base away lies a much larger clone, so this may be a sequencing read error. The chain employs TRBV6-1 and TRBJ2-7; D remains ambiguous. Trimming took off 4 bases at V and 2 bases at J, with 12 bases between the two ends. The CDR3 has 14 amino acids. From germline, CDR1 is MNHNS and CDR2 SASEGT. For the CDR3, the DNA is TGTGCCAGCAGTGGTGTTCCCAACCCCTACGAGCAGTACTTC. Translated: CASSGVPNPYEQYF.

Many counts were recorded for this clonotype. The V call is TRBV12-3 or TRBV12-4, the J call TRBJ2-4; TRBD1 is a possible D gene (6 bases). The germline V and J ends were trimmed by 8 bases and 0 bases, with 29 bases remaining between them. The CDR3 contains 20 residues. Here the CDR3 DNA reads TGTGCCAGCGGCCCCCAACCTCTACTCCGGGACAAATTAGCCAAAAACATTCAGTACTTC. Translation gives CASGPQPLLRDKLAKNIQYF.

This clonotype was found many times. The CDR3 loop reads CASSSYSGNTIYF. Written as DNA, the CDR3 is TGTGCCAGCAGTTCGTACTCTGGAAACACCATATATTTT. This chain uses TRBV12-3 or TRBV12-4 with TRBJ1-3; D ambiguous. This CDR3 is built from 13 residues. Trimming shortened V by 4 bases and J by 0 bases, and 4 bases separated the two germline ends.

This clonotype was observed many times. The chain uses TRBV20-1 and TRBJ1-1; perhaps TRBD1 as D (5 bases). This CDR3 has 12 residues. Germline V CDR1 and CDR2: DFQATT, SNEGSKA (reference sequence). Trimming shortened V by 6 bases and J by 6 bases, and 14 bases separated the two germline ends. The CDR3 loop is CSATPGDPEAFF. DNA of the CDR3: TGCAGTGCCACACCGGGGGACCCTGAAGCTTTCTTT.

CDR3 protein: CASSYSTVSNQPQHF. CDR3 sequence (DNA): TGTGCCAGCAGTTACTCGACAGTTAGCAATCAGCCCCAGCATTTT. The chain links TRBV6-5 to TRBJ1-5, with D perhaps matching TRBD1 (5 bases). CDR1 and CDR2 (germline): MNHEY, SVGAGI. The CDR3 spans 15 residues. V was shortened by 0 bases and J by 0 bases, with 6 bases between the two germline ends.

This clonotype was counted ten times or more. The chain is built from TRBV6-5 and TRBJ2-5; D remains ambiguous. V was trimmed by 0 bases and J by 4 bases, leaving 9 bases between them. The CDR3 runs 14 residues. Germline CDR1 reads MNHEY; CDR2 reads SVGAGI. The CDR3 protein is CASSYSIPGETQYF. DNA for the CDR3: TGTGCCAGCAGTTACTCGATTCCGGGAGAGACCCAGTACTTC.

Concerning this clonotype itself: Since the CDR3 does not end with the conserved phenylalanine or tryptophan, this likely comes from a read error. The rearrangement joins TRBV9 to TRBJ1-2; 11 bases match TRBD1. V shed 6 bases and J 3 bases; nucleotides not matched to a gene: 7. Germline CDR1 is SGDLS and CDR2 is YYNGEE. CDR3 size: 15 residues. For the CDR3, the DNA is TGTGCCAGCACCCGGACAGGGGGCGTCGACTATGGCTACACCATC. It translates to CASTRTGGVDYGYTI.

The chain links TRBV11-1 to TRBJ2-6; D is perhaps TRBD1 (6 bases). Between the trimmed V and J ends, which lost 4 bases and 2 bases, there was a span of 12 bases. From germline, CDR1 is SGHAT and CDR2 FQDESV (reference sequence). The CDR3 is made up of 16 amino acids. The CDR3 coding sequence is TGTGCCAGCAGCTCCACAGGGTACGCTGGGGCCAACGTCCTGACTTTC. Translating it yields CASSSTGYAGANVLTF.

This clonotype was counted between two and nine times. The chain carries TRBV6-5 and TRBJ2-7; D gene unclear. This CDR3 region has 14 residues. V was clipped by 0 bases and J by 3 bases, with 9 bases between them. Germline-derived CDR1 and CDR2 are MNHEY and SVGAGI. CDR3 nucleotides: TGTGCCAGCAGTTACTCGTCGCGGAACTACGAGCAGTACTTC. Its protein product is CASSYSSRNYEQYF.

This clonotype appeared many times. The chain has TRBV11-2 and TRBJ1-1, with TRBD1 identical over 10 bases. Trimming took 5 bases from V and 2 from J; bases not matched to a gene: 8. Germline loops: CDR1 SGHAT, CDR2 FQNNGV. This CDR3 has 16 amino acids. The CDR3 sequence: CASSGRQGAGNTEAFF. The CDR3, as DNA: TGTGCCAGCAGCGGACGACAGGGGGCTGGAAACACTGAAGCTTTCTTT.

This clonotype has ten or more counts. The J gene is TRBJ1-1, the V gene TRBV11-3, with D unresolved. This CDR3 is built from 14 residues. CDR1 SGHNT and CDR2 YENEEA come from the germline V gene. With 0 bases removed from V and 3 bases from J, the gap between germline ends came to 8 bases. CDR3 in DNA: TGTGCCAGCAGCTTAGAACCCACGGACACTGAAGCTTTCTTT. Translation gives CASSLEPTDTEAFF.

The sample holds many counts of this clonotype. This chain links TRBV5-1 with TRBJ2-5, with TRBD2 identical over 15 bases. The ends lost 7 bases at V and 4 bases at J; junction bases unmatched: 2. The germline CDR1 and CDR2 sequences are SGHRS and YFSETQ. The CDR3 is made up of 14 amino acids. CDR3 sequence reads: CASRTSGGGETQYF. In DNA form, the CDR3 reads TGCGCCAGCCGGACTAGCGGGGGGGGAGAGACCCAGTACTTC.